This T cell receptor beta chain was obtained from a study of cytomegalovirus exposure and HLA in healthy donors. Looking at the study overall: The 120 validation repertoires and the 666 first-cohort repertoires shared a platform, a later analysis reported. Overall study results and limits: Three chains linked to CMV were shown in vitro to be specific for CMV antigens. Most TCR sequences showed up rarely, but some public TCRs showed up in many donors. The study labeled under 200 TCR beta chains cytomegalovirus-associated.

TCRdb's table, derived via immunoSEQ multiplex PCR, lists solely in-frame clones and lacks some. The sample shows some 120,000 clones, more than 70% of them seen only once. This clone appeared a single time. What it recognizes is unknown. With V trimmed by 3 bases and J by 6 bases, 1 base remained unmatched. This CDR3 spans 13 amino acids. Germline-derived CDR1 and CDR2 are SGHRS and YFSETQ. The receptor comes from a man aged 25 to 45 in good health and CMV-seronegative. The gene calls are TRBV5-1 and TRBJ2-3; 10 bases match TRBD1. The sequenced material came from PBMCs. CDR3 region: CASSWTGGDTQYF. The CDR3 region has the DNA TGCGCCAGCAGCTGGACAGGGGGTGATACGCAGTATTTT.